This is a list of T cell receptor beta chains from one sample in a study of CD8+ T cells in alopecia areata. TCRdb's table, derived via immunoSEQ multiplex PCR, lists solely in-frame clones and lacks some. This table holds around 35,000 clones, about 60% found once. Sequences were obtained from NKG2D-high CD8+ T cells sorted from blood. The receptors shown here come from a human donor with alopecia areata. CDR3s include the opening cysteine and the closing phenylalanine or tryptophan. The order of the fields is D gene, clone size, V gene, J gene, CDR3 protein, CDR3 DNA. A D gene is named only where the DNA matches it firmly. Clone size, where shown, is once, few, many, or a class for clones that have expanded.

-	-	TRBV18	TRBJ2-1	CASSGGGNEQFF	TGTGCCAGCTCAGGAGGGGGTAATGAGCAGTTCTTC
TRBD1	few	TRBV5-1	TRBJ2-3	CASSLTGGTGTDTQYF	TGCGCCAGCAGCCTGACAGGGGGCACTGGCACAGATACGCAGTATTTT
-	few	TRBV29-1	TRBJ1-1	CSVIYRDTGTEAFF	TGCAGCGTTATTTACAGGGATACCGGCACTGAAGCTTTCTTT
-	-	TRBV10-3	TRBJ2-5	CASSQASSEGQETQYF	TGTGCCAGCAGCCAGGCTAGCTCCGAGGGACAAGAGACCCAGTACTTC
TRBD1	-	TRBV28	TRBJ1-5	CASRDRGGNQPQHF	TGTGCCAGTAGGGACAGGGGAGGAAATCAGCCCCAGCATTTT
-	once	TRBV11-3	TRBJ2-1	CASSLDYGHEQFF	TGTGCCAGCAGCTTAGATTACGGGCATGAGCAGTTCTTC
-	-	TRBV4-3	TRBJ2-1	CASSQVVSQNEQFF	TGCGCCAGCAGCCAAGTTGTCAGTCAGAATGAGCAGTTCTTC
-	-	TRBV9	TRBJ1-1	CASSVGVMNTEAFF	TGTGCCAGCAGCGTAGGGGTTATGAACACTGAAGCTTTCTTT
-	-	TRBV7-9	TRBJ2-7	CASSTLDYEQYF	TGTGCCAGCAGCACACTAGATTACGAGCAGTACTTC
-	-	TRBV7-8	TRBJ2-3	CASSSEPAPPGTQYF	TGTGCCAGCAGTTCCGAACCTGCCCCCCCGGGGACGCAGTATTTT
-	-	TRBV4-3	TRBJ2-2	CASSQWGSGELFF	TGCGCCAGCAGCCAATGGGGGTCCGGGGAGCTGTTTTTT
-	few	TRBV7-8	TRBJ2-7	CASSLYPGREQYF	TGTGCCAGCAGCTTATATCCGGGAAGGGAGCAGTACTTC
-	few	TRBV10-2	TRBJ2-5	CASNSGVKETQYF	TGCGCCAGCAATTCCGGGGTAAAAGAGACCCAGTACTTC
TRBD1	-	TRBV27	TRBJ2-7	CASSGRRTGAYEQYF	TGTGCCAGCAGCGGACGTCGGACAGGGGCCTACGAGCAGTACTTC
-	-	TRBV7-9	TRBJ2-3	CASSWAGSITDTQYF	TGTGCCAGCAGCTGGGCGGGCTCGATCACAGATACGCAGTATTTT
-	-	TRBV27	TRBJ2-3	CASSLGVSNTDTQYF	TGTGCCAGCAGTTTAGGGGTCTCTAACACAGATACGCAGTATTTT
-	-	TRBV27	TRBJ1-2	CASRRQDIYGYTF	TGTGCCAGCAGAAGACAGGACATCTATGGCTACACCTTC
TRBD2	-	TRBV7-2	TRBJ2-3	CASSLGVTSGGAGDTQYF	TGTGCCAGCAGCTTAGGGGTGACTAGCGGGGGGGCCGGAGATACGCAGTATTTT
-	-	TRBV27	TRBJ2-2	CASSLRGELFF	TGTGCCAGCAGTTTAAGAGGGGAGCTGTTTTTT
TRBD1	few	TRBV28	TRBJ2-7	CASSFSGTGTEQYF	TGTGCCAGCAGTTTTTCGGGGACAGGAACTGAGCAGTACTTC
-	few	TRBV28	TRBJ2-7	CASNRVERAYEQYF	TGTGCCAGCAATCGGGTAGAGCGGGCCTACGAGCAGTACTTC
-	few	TRBV27	TRBJ2-1	CASSLSLEGEQFF	TGTGCCAGCAGTTTATCGCTCGAAGGGGAGCAGTTCTTC
-	-	TRBV7-9	TRBJ2-3	CASSSSLGGSLTDTQYF	TGTGCCAGCAGCTCAAGCCTGGGGGGCTCCCTCACAGATACGCAGTATTTT
-	few	TRBV13	TRBJ2-5	CASSFRTETQYF	TGTGCCAGCAGCTTCCGTACGGAGACCCAGTACTTC
-	-	TRBV29-1	TRBJ2-7	CSVGRGRDYEQYF	TGCAGCGTTGGTAGAGGGCGAGATTACGAGCAGTACTTC
-	-	TRBV28	TRBJ2-7	CASSLGLRDNSYEQYF	TGTGCCAGCAGTTTAGGGTTACGGGATAACTCCTACGAGCAGTACTTC
-	-	TRBV9	TRBJ2-3	CASSVGPFTDTQYF	TGTGCCAGCAGCGTAGGTCCGTTCACAGATACGCAGTATTTT
-	medium-sized	TRBV6-6	TRBJ2-3	CASSSALNTQYF	TGTGCCAGCAGTTCAGCGCTGAATACGCAGTATTTT
-	-	TRBV28	TRBJ2-7	CASVPTGTIAYEQYF	TGTGCCAGCGTACCAACCGGGACAATTGCCTACGAGCAGTACTTC
-	-	TRBV7-9	TRBJ1-5	CASSPPGEHQPQHF	TGTGCCAGCAGCCCCCCAGGGGAGCATCAGCCCCAGCATTTT
-	once	TRBV7-2	TRBJ2-1	CASSSDLLLNEQFF	TGTGCCAGCAGCTCAGACCTTTTACTCAATGAGCAGTTCTTC
TRBD1	-	TRBV6-6	TRBJ1-1	CASSFGQGPTEAFF	TGTGCCAGCAGCTTCGGACAGGGCCCCACTGAAGCTTTCTTT
TRBD2	-	TRBV4-1	TRBJ2-1	CASSPPFDSGGTLRFF	TGCGCCAGCAGCCCCCCCTTTGATAGCGGGGGGACCCTGAGGTTCTTC
-	-	TRBV11-3	TRBJ2-7	CASSSWDRDYEQYF	TGTGCCAGCAGCTCATGGGACCGCGACTACGAGCAGTACTTC
-	few	TRBV2	TRBJ1-1	CASSDMGSAFF	TGTGCCAGCAGTGACATGGGATCAGCTTTCTTT
TRBD1	-	TRBV7-9	TRBJ1-1	CASSPTGGTEAFF	TGTGCCAGCAGCCCCACAGGGGGCACTGAAGCTTTCTTT
TRBD1	-	TRBV4-3	TRBJ2-7	CASSQTGTGGYEQYF	TGCGCCAGCAGCCAAACCGGGACAGGGGGTTACGAGCAGTACTTC
-	-	TRBV5-4	TRBJ2-5	CASSLPGERQETQYF	TGTGCCAGCAGCCTGCCGGGAGAGCGCCAAGAGACCCAGTACTTC
TRBD1	-	TRBV5-1	TRBJ2-7	CASSYNRGEEQYF	TGCGCCAGCAGCTATAACAGGGGCGAAGAGCAGTACTTC
TRBD2	-	TRBV7-3	TRBJ2-7	CASSLLAGDTYEQYF	TGTGCCAGCAGCCTTTTAGCGGGAGACACCTACGAGCAGTACTTC
-	-	TRBV5-1	TRBJ1-6	CASRGRDGSPLHF	TGCGCCAGCAGGGGGAGGGACGGTTCACCCCTCCACTTT
-	-	TRBV28	TRBJ1-6	CASSDYNSPLHF	TGTGCCAGCAGTGACTATAATTCACCCCTCCACTTT
TRBD1	-	TRBV30	TRBJ2-3	CAWSLGTGGADTQYF	TGTGCCTGGTCACTCGGGACAGGGGGGGCCGATACGCAGTATTTT
TRBD1	-	TRBV4-3	TRBJ1-3	CASSPDRTGLGGDTIYF	TGCGCCAGCAGCCCGGACAGGACGGGCCTGGGTGGTGACACCATATATTTT
TRBD1	-	TRBV4-3	TRBJ2-7	CASSPGTGINEQYF	TGCGCCAGCAGCCCCGGGACAGGGATTAACGAGCAGTACTTC
TRBD1	-	TRBV4-2	TRBJ2-7	CASSQEGQGAAYEQYF	TGTGCCAGCAGCCAAGAAGGACAGGGGGCGGCCTACGAGCAGTACTTC
-	-	TRBV5-6	TRBJ2-7	CASSTRQGLPLGEQYF	TGTGCCAGCAGCACTAGACAAGGCCTCCCTTTGGGCGAGCAGTACTTC
-	-	TRBV6-6	TRBJ2-7	CASSYAGSYEQYF	TGTGCCAGCAGTTACGCGGGTTCCTACGAGCAGTACTTC
TRBD1	-	TRBV23-1	TRBJ1-2	CASSQSPGGLGDGYTF	TGCGCCAGCAGTCAATCCCCAGGGGGCCTTGGGGATGGCTACACCTTC
TRBD1	-	TRBV7-9	TRBJ2-7	CASSLTGTAWNEQYF	TGTGCCAGCAGCTTGACCGGGACAGCCTGGAACGAGCAGTACTTC
TRBD2	-	TRBV13	TRBJ2-3	CASSFLAGKDTQYF	TGTGCCAGCAGCTTTCTAGCGGGGAAGGATACGCAGTATTTT
-	-	TRBV5-1	TRBJ2-7	CASSLGTSSYEQYF	TGCGCCAGCAGCTTGGGGACGTCATCCTACGAGCAGTACTTC
-	few	TRBV27	TRBJ1-1	CASSPGQGSGMNTEAFF	TGTGCCAGCAGTCCCGGGCAGGGGTCGGGAATGAACACTGAAGCTTTCTTT
TRBD1	-	TRBV4-1	TRBJ2-3	CASSPGQYTDTQYF	TGCGCCAGCAGCCCGGGACAGTACACAGATACGCAGTATTTT
-	-	TRBV7-2	TRBJ2-1	CASSPLSNEQFF	TGTGCCAGCAGCCCCCTTAGCAATGAGCAGTTCTTC
TRBD1	-	TRBV7-9	TRBJ1-1	CASSLAPGQGDTEAFF	TGTGCCAGCAGCTTAGCCCCAGGACAGGGGGACACTGAAGCTTTCTTT
-	medium-sized	TRBV28	TRBJ2-5	CASRQGHLKFQETQYF	TGTGCGTCGCGGCAGGGGCACCTTAAATTCCAAGAGACCCAGTACTTC
TRBD1	once	TRBV27	TRBJ2-7	CASSSTSQGVGEQYF	TGTGCCAGCAGTTCCACATCACAGGGGGTGGGGGAGCAGTACTTC